A selection of T cell receptor beta chains follows, all from one sample in a study of T cell repertoires in urothelial bladder cancer. Clones were sequenced by immunoSEQ multiplex PCR, and TCRdb holds only the in-frame ones, with some missing. The sample has roughly 2,500 clones, around 68% seen once. Sequencing used bladder tissue. Receptors originate from a human donor with a benign inflammatory bladder lesion. CDR3s include the opening cysteine and the closing phenylalanine or tryptophan. Each record gives: D gene, clone size, J gene, V gene, CDR3 protein, CDR3 DNA. D genes are given only for firm matches. A row's size may be missing; if present it is once, few, many or a size class.

d_call: -
clone_size: -
j_call: TRBJ2-5
v_call: TRBV4-2
cdr3_aa: CASSQDRAVRYF
cdr3_nt: TGTGCCAGCAGCCAAGATAGGGCAGTTAGGTACTTC

d_call: TRBD1
clone_size: -
j_call: TRBJ2-2
v_call: TRBV10-1
cdr3_aa: CASSKGQGAGELFF
cdr3_nt: TGCGCCAGCAGCAAAGGACAGGGGGCCGGGGAGCTGTTTTTT

d_call: TRBD1
clone_size: -
j_call: TRBJ1-2
v_call: TRBV6-5
cdr3_aa: CASSARDRRGYGYTF
cdr3_nt: TGTGCCAGCAGTGCCCGGGACAGGCGAGGCTATGGCTACACCTTC

d_call: TRBD2
clone_size: -
j_call: TRBJ2-1
v_call: TRBV7-2
cdr3_aa: CASSLRTSGRTFF
cdr3_nt: TGTGCCAGCAGCTTGAGGACTAGCGGGAGGACGTTCTTC

d_call: -
clone_size: few
j_call: TRBJ2-7
v_call: TRBV4-2
cdr3_aa: CASSRDSYEQYF
cdr3_nt: TGTGCCAGCAGCCGGGACTCCTACGAGCAGTACTTC

d_call: -
clone_size: once
j_call: TRBJ2-5
v_call: TRBV29-1
cdr3_aa: CSVWTDEETQYF
cdr3_nt: TGCAGCGTTTGGACGGACGAAGAGACCCAGTACTTC

d_call: -
clone_size: -
j_call: TRBJ1-6
v_call: TRBV7-2
cdr3_aa: CASSFTRGPHSPLHF
cdr3_nt: TGTGCCAGCAGCTTCACCAGGGGCCCTCATTCACCCCTCCACTTT

d_call: TRBD1
clone_size: -
j_call: TRBJ2-5
v_call: TRBV6-1
cdr3_aa: CASRKDRVGQETQYF
cdr3_nt: TGTGCCAGCAGAAAAGACAGGGTAGGCCAAGAGACCCAGTACTTC

d_call: TRBD2
clone_size: -
j_call: TRBJ2-2
v_call: TRBV5-3
cdr3_aa: CARSQPLAEGGTGELFF
cdr3_nt: TGTGCCAGAAGCCAGCCACTCGCGGAGGGAGGGACCGGGGAGCTGTTTTTT

d_call: -
clone_size: -
j_call: TRBJ2-7
v_call: TRBV10-2
cdr3_aa: CASTPPRGYEQYF
cdr3_nt: TGCGCCAGCACCCCGCCGCGCGGCTACGAGCAGTACTTC

d_call: -
clone_size: -
j_call: TRBJ1-2
v_call: TRBV7-8
cdr3_aa: CASSLALQSWGQDYGYTF
cdr3_nt: TGTGCCAGCAGCTTAGCGCTCCAGAGCTGGGGGCAAGACTATGGCTACACCTTC

d_call: -
clone_size: -
j_call: TRBJ2-5
v_call: TRBV19
cdr3_aa: CASSKELLQETQYF
cdr3_nt: TGTGCCAGTAGTAAGGAACTCCTCCAAGAGACCCAGTACTTC

d_call: TRBD1
clone_size: few
j_call: TRBJ2-7
v_call: TRBV5-1
cdr3_aa: CASSPEGTGSYEQYF
cdr3_nt: TGCGCCAGCAGCCCGGAGGGGACAGGGTCGTACGAGCAGTACTTC

d_call: TRBD1
clone_size: -
j_call: TRBJ1-1
v_call: TRBV11-2
cdr3_aa: CASSWDRNTEAFF
cdr3_nt: TGTGCCAGCAGCTGGGACAGGAACACTGAAGCTTTCTTT

d_call: TRBD2
clone_size: -
j_call: TRBJ2-4
v_call: TRBV27
cdr3_aa: CASSLGGLAGGGVIQYF
cdr3_nt: TGTGCCAGCAGTTTAGGGGGACTAGCGGGAGGTGGGGTCATTCAGTACTTC

d_call: -
clone_size: -
j_call: TRBJ1-5
v_call: TRBV10-3
cdr3_aa: CAISETPSRSNQPQHF
cdr3_nt: TGTGCCATCAGTGAAACTCCCTCAAGAAGCAATCAGCCCCAGCATTTT

d_call: -
clone_size: -
j_call: TRBJ1-1
v_call: TRBV6-1
cdr3_aa: CASTYRVMRNTEAFF
cdr3_nt: TGTGCCAGCACCTACAGGGTGATGAGGAACACTGAAGCTTTCTTT

d_call: TRBD1
clone_size: -
j_call: TRBJ1-1
v_call: TRBV10-2
cdr3_aa: CASSEADRLAFF
cdr3_nt: TGCGCCAGCAGTGAGGCGGACAGGCTCGCTTTCTTT

d_call: -
clone_size: large
j_call: TRBJ2-2
v_call: TRBV7-9
cdr3_aa: CASSLLDARGELFF
cdr3_nt: TGTGCCAGCAGCTTATTAGACGCTCGCGGGGAGCTGTTTTTT

d_call: -
clone_size: -
j_call: TRBJ1-4
v_call: TRBV12-5
cdr3_aa: CASGLEPGASKLFF
cdr3_nt: TGTGCTAGTGGTTTGGAGCCAGGAGCCTCCAAACTGTTTTTT

d_call: -
clone_size: few
j_call: TRBJ2-5
v_call: TRBV29-1
cdr3_aa: CSVPGQVMETQYF
cdr3_nt: TGCAGCGTCCCCGGGCAGGTTATGGAGACCCAGTACTTC

d_call: TRBD2
clone_size: -
j_call: TRBJ2-5
v_call: TRBV2
cdr3_aa: CALTEGRAGGGETQYF
cdr3_nt: TGTGCCCTTACGGAAGGCCGGGCGGGAGGAGGAGAGACCCAGTACTTC

d_call: TRBD1
clone_size: -
j_call: TRBJ1-4
v_call: TRBV2
cdr3_aa: CASIGQGAAEKLFF
cdr3_nt: TGTGCCAGCATCGGACAGGGGGCAGCGGAAAAACTGTTTTTT

d_call: TRBD2
clone_size: -
j_call: TRBJ2-1
v_call: TRBV11-2
cdr3_aa: CASSLEGLAYEGSNEQFF
cdr3_nt: TGTGCCAGCAGCTTAGAGGGACTAGCCTACGAAGGGTCCAATGAGCAGTTCTTC

d_call: -
clone_size: -
j_call: TRBJ2-2
v_call: TRBV27
cdr3_aa: CASSLRGVDTGELFF
cdr3_nt: TGTGCCAGCAGTTTAAGGGGGGTCGACACCGGGGAGCTGTTTTTT

d_call: -
clone_size: -
j_call: TRBJ2-5
v_call: TRBV4-3
cdr3_aa: CASSQLRATETQYF
cdr3_nt: TGCGCCAGCAGCCAGCTGCGGGCTACAGAGACCCAGTACTTC

d_call: -
clone_size: -
j_call: TRBJ2-5
v_call: TRBV11-2
cdr3_aa: CASQYQETQYF
cdr3_nt: TGTGCCAGTCAGTACCAAGAGACCCAGTACTTC

d_call: -
clone_size: -
j_call: TRBJ2-6
v_call: TRBV1
cdr3_aa: CTSRDGCLAQSRANVLTF
cdr3_nt: TGCACCAGCAGGGATGGCTGTTTGGCACAAAGTCGGGCCAACGTCCTGACTTTC

d_call: -
clone_size: -
j_call: TRBJ1-6
v_call: TRBV6-5
cdr3_aa: CASSTAGRASSPLHF
cdr3_nt: TGTGCCAGCAGCACCGCCGGGCGAGCAAGTTCACCCCTCCACTTT

d_call: -
clone_size: -
j_call: TRBJ1-4
v_call: TRBV5-3
cdr3_aa: CARSLPGRTNEKLFF
cdr3_nt: TGTGCCAGAAGCCTTCCGGGACGGACTAATGAAAAACTGTTTTTT

d_call: TRBD1
clone_size: -
j_call: TRBJ1-2
v_call: TRBV27
cdr3_aa: CASRNRQGSGYGYTF
cdr3_nt: TGTGCCAGCAGAAATCGACAGGGGTCTGGGTATGGCTACACCTTC

d_call: -
clone_size: -
j_call: TRBJ2-6
v_call: TRBV5-6
cdr3_aa: CASSFTSTAEGANVLTF
cdr3_nt: TGTGCCAGCAGCTTTACTAGTACGGCAGAAGGGGCCAACGTCCTGACTTTC

d_call: TRBD2
clone_size: few
j_call: TRBJ2-2
v_call: TRBV4-1
cdr3_aa: CASSRLTSGATGELFF
cdr3_nt: TGTGCCAGCAGCCGCCTGACTAGCGGGGCGACCGGGGAGCTGTTTTTT

d_call: TRBD1
clone_size: -
j_call: TRBJ2-2
v_call: TRBV5-1
cdr3_aa: CASSRDRGTGELFF
cdr3_nt: TGCGCCAGCAGCCGGGACAGGGGGACCGGGGAGCTGTTTTTT

d_call: -
clone_size: -
j_call: TRBJ2-1
v_call: TRBV21-1
cdr3_aa: CASSKAQKYSYNEQFF
cdr3_nt: TGTGCCAGCAGCAAAGCTCAGAAGTACTCCTACAATGAGCAGTTCTTC

d_call: -
clone_size: -
j_call: TRBJ2-1
v_call: TRBV7-2
cdr3_aa: CASSPGRGMMWNEQFF
cdr3_nt: TGTGCCAGCAGCCCGGGACGGGGGATGATGTGGAATGAGCAGTTCTTC

d_call: TRBD2
clone_size: -
j_call: TRBJ2-3
v_call: TRBV10-3
cdr3_aa: CAISEQASGTSTDTQYF
cdr3_nt: TGTGCCATCAGTGAACAGGCTAGCGGAACTAGCACAGATACGCAGTATTTT

d_call: -
clone_size: -
j_call: TRBJ2-2
v_call: TRBV5-1
cdr3_aa: CASSLAVAAANTGELFF
cdr3_nt: TGCGCCAGCAGCTTGGCCGTGGCAGCGGCGAACACCGGGGAGCTGTTTTTT

d_call: TRBD1
clone_size: -
j_call: TRBJ2-1
v_call: TRBV10-3
cdr3_aa: CAIGRTGGHYNEQFF
cdr3_nt: TGTGCCATCGGCCGGACAGGGGGCCACTACAATGAGCAGTTCTTC

d_call: TRBD2
clone_size: -
j_call: TRBJ2-2
v_call: TRBV11-2
cdr3_aa: CASSLEGAGGRTGELFF
cdr3_nt: TGTGCCAGCAGCTTAGAAGGGGCGGGAGGGCGTACCGGGGAGCTGTTTTTT

d_call: TRBD2
clone_size: once
j_call: TRBJ2-1
v_call: TRBV7-6
cdr3_aa: CASSYGLAGGAEQFF
cdr3_nt: TGTGCCAGCAGCTATGGACTAGCGGGAGGTGCTGAGCAGTTCTTC

d_call: -
clone_size: once
j_call: TRBJ1-4
v_call: TRBV7-6
cdr3_aa: CASSPGRRLFF
cdr3_nt: TGTGCCAGCAGCCCCGGACGGCGGCTGTTTTTT

d_call: -
clone_size: once
j_call: TRBJ2-1
v_call: TRBV29-1
cdr3_aa: CSIIQGGNEQFF
cdr3_nt: TGCAGCATTATCCAGGGTGGCAATGAGCAGTTCTTC

d_call: TRBD1
clone_size: -
j_call: TRBJ2-1
v_call: TRBV9
cdr3_aa: CASSPQTGQGDNEQFF
cdr3_nt: TGTGCCAGCAGCCCCCAAACGGGACAGGGAGACAATGAGCAGTTCTTC

d_call: -
clone_size: -
j_call: TRBJ2-3
v_call: TRBV10-1
cdr3_aa: CASSEAELTDTQYF
cdr3_nt: TGCGCCAGCAGTGAAGCGGAGCTGACAGATACGCAGTATTTT